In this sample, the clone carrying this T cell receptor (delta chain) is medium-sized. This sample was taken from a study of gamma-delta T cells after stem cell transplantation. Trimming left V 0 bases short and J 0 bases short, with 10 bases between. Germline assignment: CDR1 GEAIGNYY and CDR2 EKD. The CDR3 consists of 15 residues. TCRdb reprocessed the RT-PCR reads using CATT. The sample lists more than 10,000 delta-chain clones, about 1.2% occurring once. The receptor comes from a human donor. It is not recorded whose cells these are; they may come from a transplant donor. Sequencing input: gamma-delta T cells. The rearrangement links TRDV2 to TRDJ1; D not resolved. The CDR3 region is CACDTLQPYTDKLIF. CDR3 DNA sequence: TGTGCCTGTGACACCCTGCAGCCTTACACCGATAAACTCATCTTT.